Listed below are T cell receptor beta chains from one sample, sequenced in a study of spatial heterogeneity in lung cancer. TCRdb redid the calling of the 5' RACE reads with MiXCR, one entry per CDR3 protein. This table has about 85,000 distinct CDR3 sequences, approximately 21% appearing once. The sequencing here drew on PBMCs, taken at surgery. These receptors were taken from a male donor with early-stage non-small cell lung cancer. CDR3s include the opening cysteine and the closing phenylalanine or tryptophan. Fields, in order: clone size, D gene, J gene, V gene, CDR3 protein, CDR3 DNA. The D gene is left open where the match is weak. Clone sizes are given selectively: once, few, many, or a class where the clone is expanded.

size: few; D: TRBD1; J: TRBJ2-1; V: TRBV7-3; CDR3: CASSLDRGQYNEQFF; DNA: TGTGCCAGCAGCTTGGACAGGGGGCAGTACAATGAGCAGTTCTTC
size: NA; D: TRBD1; J: TRBJ2-7; V: TRBV6-6; CDR3: CASSLRWDRRYEQYF; DNA: TGTGCCAGCAGTCTTAGGTGGGACAGGAGGTACGAGCAGTACTTC
size: few; D: NA; J: TRBJ1-1; V: TRBV6-5; CDR3: CASRLYRAGNTEAFF; DNA: TGTGCCAGCAGACTTTACAGGGCGGGGAACACTGAAGCTTTCTTT
size: NA; D: NA; J: TRBJ1-2; V: TRBV5-4; CDR3: CASSLEVLAGGYTF; DNA: TGTGCCAGCAGCTTGGAGGTATTGGCAGGCGGCTACACCTTC
size: NA; D: TRBD1; J: TRBJ1-1; V: TRBV28; CDR3: CASSLQDREAFF; DNA: TGTGCCAGCAGTTTACAAGACAGGGAGGCTTTCTTT
size: NA; D: NA; J: TRBJ1-1; V: TRBV5-1; CDR3: CASSLQGSEGTEAFF; DNA: TGCGCCAGCAGCTTACAGGGTTCAGAAGGCACTGAAGCTTTCTTT
size: many; D: TRBD2; J: TRBJ2-7; V: TRBV29-1; CDR3: CSVTGLAGGDEQYF; DNA: TGCAGCGTGACGGGACTAGCGGGAGGCGACGAGCAGTACTTC
size: NA; D: NA; J: TRBJ1-5; V: TRBV5-8; CDR3: CASSLDDQPQHF; DNA: TGTGCCAGCAGCTTGGACGATCAGCCCCAGCATTTT
size: many; D: TRBD2; J: TRBJ2-5; V: TRBV7-2; CDR3: CASSLVGGKTQYF; DNA: TGTGCCAGCAGCTTAGTCGGGGGGAAGACCCAGTACTTC
size: few; D: TRBD2; J: TRBJ2-5; V: TRBV29-1; CDR3: CSVLGLAGDQETQYF; DNA: TGCAGCGTTCTCGGACTAGCGGGGGACCAAGAGACCCAGTACTTC
size: NA; D: NA; J: TRBJ2-7; V: TRBV19; CDR3: CASSTTGSGYEQYF; DNA: TGTGCCAGTAGTACTACAGGATCGGGCTACGAGCAGTACTTC
size: many; D: NA; J: TRBJ1-6; V: TRBV28; CDR3: CASSRRTNSRNSPLHF; DNA: TGTGCCAGCAGCCGCCGAACAAATTCGCGGAATTCACCCCTCCACTTT
size: few; D: NA; J: TRBJ2-3; V: TRBV5-1; CDR3: CASGSLRGTSGDTQYF; DNA: TGCGCCAGCGGTTCGTTGAGGGGAACCTCAGGAGATACGCAGTATTTT
size: many; D: TRBD1; J: TRBJ2-5; V: TRBV12-3/TRBV12-4; CDR3: CASSPGTVETQYF; DNA: TGTGCCAGCAGCCCCGGGACAGTAGAGACCCAGTACTTC
size: NA; D: TRBD2; J: TRBJ2-1; V: TRBV6-6; CDR3: CASSSPSGSSYNEQFF; DNA: TGTGCCAGCAGTTCTCCCAGCGGGAGCTCCTACAATGAGCAGTTCTTC
size: few; D: NA; J: TRBJ2-2; V: TRBV12-3/TRBV12-4; CDR3: CASTSVWGKRGGELFF; DNA: TGTGCCAGCACCTCGGTTTGGGGGAAGCGAGGCGGGGAGCTGTTTTTT
size: few; D: NA; J: TRBJ2-7; V: TRBV2; CDR3: CASMNDYTYEQYF; DNA: TGTGCCAGCATGAACGACTATACCTACGAGCAGTACTTC
size: many; D: TRBD1; J: TRBJ1-1; V: TRBV6-6; CDR3: CAITGGGSAFF; DNA: TGTGCCATCACAGGGGGCGGTTCGGCTTTCTTT
size: NA; D: NA; J: TRBJ1-1; V: TRBV7-2; CDR3: CASSLGVFGPEAFF; DNA: TGTGCCAGCAGCTTGGGGGTTTTCGGCCCTGAAGCTTTCTTT
size: few; D: TRBD1; J: TRBJ1-1; V: TRBV12-3/TRBV12-4; CDR3: CASSGQSGTEAFF; DNA: TGTGCCAGCTCGGGACAGTCGGGGACTGAAGCTTTCTTT
size: many; D: NA; J: TRBJ2-1; V: TRBV29-1; CDR3: CSVSTQGRSYNEQFF; DNA: TGCAGCGTTTCAACCCAGGGGAGATCCTACAATGAGCAGTTCTTC
size: few; D: NA; J: TRBJ2-7; V: TRBV28; CDR3: CASSLLLPSYEQYF; DNA: TGTGCCAGCAGTTTACTCCTACCCTCCTACGAGCAGTACTTC
size: NA; D: NA; J: TRBJ1-1; V: TRBV9; CDR3: CASSEGRGPNTEAFF; DNA: TGTGCCAGCAGTGAGGGGAGGGGCCCCAACACTGAAGCTTTCTTT
size: NA; D: TRBD1; J: TRBJ2-3; V: TRBV20-1; CDR3: CSAEGQDSTDTQYF; DNA: TGCAGTGCTGAAGGACAGGATAGCACAGATACGCAGTATTTT
size: many; D: TRBD1; J: TRBJ2-7; V: TRBV5-1; CDR3: CASSRATGDPEQYF; DNA: TGCGCCAGCAGCCGAGCGACAGGGGATCCCGAGCAGTACTTC
size: NA; D: NA; J: TRBJ2-3; V: TRBV12-3/TRBV12-4; CDR3: CASSLGVLAPDTQYF; DNA: TGTGCCAGCAGTTTAGGGGTGCTCGCCCCAGATACGCAGTATTTT
size: NA; D: TRBD1; J: TRBJ1-5; V: TRBV12-5; CDR3: CASGLTGGNQPQHF; DNA: TGTGCTAGTGGTTTGACAGGGGGCAATCAGCCCCAGCATTTT